This T cell receptor (beta chain) was recovered during a study of post-analysis software for immune sequencing data. A note on this clonotype: Its antigen is still unknown.

The CDR3 runs to 15 residues. V lost 4 bases and J lost 2, with 15 bases in between. Per germline, CDR1 DFQATT and CDR2 SNEGSKA (reference sequence). Every TCR beta cDNA library bore unique molecular identifiers. A population of roughly 0.85 to 11 million T cells gave rise to about half a million cDNA molecules. TCRdb independently ran MiXCR on the PCR reads; one entry per CDR3 protein. The profile shows 650,000 to 850,000 distinct CDR3 sequences, around 53% of them singletons. Study-level points and caveats: Four or five TRBV segments, including TRBV5-6, TRBV5-1 and TRBV20-1, were more frequent in patients than controls. Significantly lower normalized Chao1 diversity was found in patients with multiple sclerosis relative to controls. Same-batch preparations were strongly co-clustered by F measure.

V and J are TRBV20-1 and TRBJ1-5; D not certain. The sequence was collected from a girl aged 10-17 years with multiple sclerosis. Sequencing was performed on blood. CDR3 residues: CSATRAPGGNQPQHF. As DNA, the CDR3 is TGCAGTGCTACACGGGCACCCGGAGGCAATCAGCCCCAGCATTTT.